These 10 T cell receptor beta chains share one sample of origin, sequenced in a study of blood T cell repertoires in COVID-19. The method was immunoSEQ multiplex PCR; TCRdb's version includes in-frame clones alone and lacks a portion of them. The table records roughly 220,000 clones, around 84% of them present only once. Sequencing was performed on PBMCs or T cells enriched from blood (not recorded which). These receptors were collected from a man aged 30-40 years with acute COVID-19.

The V and J genes are TRBV28 and TRBJ2-7; 11 bases are a match to TRBD2. The CDR3 has 16 amino acids. Per germline, CDR1 MDHEN and CDR2 SYDVKM. V dropped 2 bases and J dropped 4; count of bases not matched to a gene: 7. The chain's CDR3 is CASSLLTSGGLYEQYF. The DNA of the CDR3 is TGTGCCAGCAGTTTACTTACTAGCGGGGGTTTATACGAGCAGTACTTC.

In DNA form, the CDR3 reads TGTGCCACCAGTGATTTGACAGGTGATTCCGGGGAGCTGTTTTTT. It codes for CATSDLTGDSGELFF. The V call is TRBV24-1, the J call TRBJ2-2, with a possible D match to TRBD1 (5 bases). From germline, CDR1 is KGHDR and CDR2 SFDVKD. This CDR3 region has 15 residues. The ends were cut back, 0 bases at V and 6 bases at J, with 10 bases in the middle.

This clone was observed a handful of times. The V gene is TRBV10-2, the J gene TRBJ1-6, with TRBD1 as a possible D gene (5 bases). The CDR3 extends over 13 amino acids. The V and J ends lost 7 bases and 5 bases respectively, with 9 bases between them. Germline assignment: CDR1 WSHSY and CDR2 SAAADI. CDR3 coding DNA: TGCGCCAGCAAAGGCAGGGATAATTCACCCCTCCACTTT. This sequence encodes CASKGRDNSPLHF.

The chain combines TRBV19 with TRBJ1-6; tentative D call: TRBD1 (5 bases). The CDR3 has 16 amino acids. Germline CDR1 LNHDA, CDR2 SQIVND (reference sequence). V was clipped by 4 bases and J by 11 bases, with 21 bases between them. The CDR3 nucleotides are TGTGCCAGTAGTAGCGCCACAGGATCTGGGATCACACCCCTCCACTTT. It specifies CASSSATGSGITPLHF.

The CDR3 reads CASSREDSGAYEQYF. CDR3 nucleotides: TGTGCCAGCAGCCGGGAGGACTCGGGGGCCTACGAGCAGTACTTC. The chain recombines TRBV7-9 with TRBJ2-7, with 7 nucleotides matching TRBD2. The CDR3 has 15 residues. After removal of 5 bases from V and 2 bases from J, the junction contained 9 bases not matched to a gene. Germline assignment: CDR1 SEHNR and CDR2 FQNEAQ (reference sequence). The full variable domain, rest sourced from reference TRBV7-9 and TRBJ2-7, is DTGVSQNPRHKITKRGQNVTFRCDPISEHNRLYWYRQTLGQGPEFLTYFQNEAQLEKSRLLSDRFSAERPKGSFSTLEIQRTEQGDSAMYLCASSREDSGAYEQYFGPGTRLTVT.

This sequence joins TRBV3-1 (or the pseudogene TRBV3-2) and TRBJ2-7; TRBD2 matches at 12 bases. Germline-derived CDR1 and CDR2 are LGHDT and YNNKEL (reference sequence). The CDR3 length is 18 residues. With V trimmed by 2 bases and J by 1 base, 9 bases remained unmatched. The DNA for the CDR3 is TGTGCCAGCAGCCAACTTCTAGCGGGGGGGCCTGGATCCTACGAGCAGTACTTC. Encoded protein: CASSQLLAGGPGSYEQYF.

The chain carries TRBV28 and TRBJ2-7, with D hard to call. The germline CDR1 and CDR2 sequences are MDHEN and SYDVKM. The length of the CDR3 is 14 residues. Deletions cut 7 bases from V and 0 bases from J, with 13 bases between. This CDR3 reads CASITTGSSYEQYF. The CDR3 DNA is TGTGCCAGCATCACTACCGGCAGCTCCTACGAGCAGTACTTC.

The chain is built from TRBV19 and TRBJ2-4, with no clear D. The CDR3 has 14 residues. The germline V gene has CDR1 LNHDA and CDR2 SQIVND (reference sequence). The V end was cut by 1 base, the J end by 6 bases, with 10 bases between. CDR3 bases: TGTGCCAGTAGTATAGGTTCCCAACTAAACATTCAGTACTTC. It codes for CASSIGSQLNIQYF.

This chain links TRBV18 with TRBJ2-3; D remains unclear. Trimming removed 0 bases from V and 2 bases from J, with 9 bases in between. Germline V CDR1 and CDR2: KGHSH, LQKENI. The CDR3 has 15 residues. CDR3 coding DNA: TGTGCCAGCTCACCACCGGCCGCCAACACAGATACGCAGTATTTT. It is translated as CASSPPAANTDTQYF.

This chain joins TRBV24-1 and TRBJ2-2, with D tentatively TRBD2 (5 bases). V dropped 5 bases and J dropped 5 bases, with 8 bases sitting between them. The V gene's germline CDR1 is KGHDR and CDR2 SFDVKD. This CDR3 region has 13 residues. The CDR3 DNA sequence: TGTGCCACCAGTGTACGAGGGACCGGGGAGCTGTTTTTT. Its protein is CATSVRGTGELFF.